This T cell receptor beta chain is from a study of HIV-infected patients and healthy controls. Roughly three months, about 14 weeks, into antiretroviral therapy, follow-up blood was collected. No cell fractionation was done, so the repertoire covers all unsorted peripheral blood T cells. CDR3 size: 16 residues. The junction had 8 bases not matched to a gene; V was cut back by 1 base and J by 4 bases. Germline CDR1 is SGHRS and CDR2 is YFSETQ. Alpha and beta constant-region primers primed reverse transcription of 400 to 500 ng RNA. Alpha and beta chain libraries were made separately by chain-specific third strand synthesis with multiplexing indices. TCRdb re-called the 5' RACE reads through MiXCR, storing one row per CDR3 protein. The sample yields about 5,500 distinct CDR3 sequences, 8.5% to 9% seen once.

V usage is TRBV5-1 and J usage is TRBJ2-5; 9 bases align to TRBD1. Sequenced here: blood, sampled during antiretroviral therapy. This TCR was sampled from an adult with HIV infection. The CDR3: CASSLSPGQGGETQYF. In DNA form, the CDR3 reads TGCGCCAGCAGCTTGAGTCCGGGACAGGGAGGAGAGACCCAGTACTTC. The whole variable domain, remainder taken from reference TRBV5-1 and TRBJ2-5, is KAGVTQTPRYLIKTRGQQVTLSCSPISGHRSVSWYQQTPGQGLQFLFEYFSETQRNKGNFPGRFSGRQFSNSRSEMNVSTLELGDSALYLCASSLSPGQGGETQYFGPGTRLLVL.